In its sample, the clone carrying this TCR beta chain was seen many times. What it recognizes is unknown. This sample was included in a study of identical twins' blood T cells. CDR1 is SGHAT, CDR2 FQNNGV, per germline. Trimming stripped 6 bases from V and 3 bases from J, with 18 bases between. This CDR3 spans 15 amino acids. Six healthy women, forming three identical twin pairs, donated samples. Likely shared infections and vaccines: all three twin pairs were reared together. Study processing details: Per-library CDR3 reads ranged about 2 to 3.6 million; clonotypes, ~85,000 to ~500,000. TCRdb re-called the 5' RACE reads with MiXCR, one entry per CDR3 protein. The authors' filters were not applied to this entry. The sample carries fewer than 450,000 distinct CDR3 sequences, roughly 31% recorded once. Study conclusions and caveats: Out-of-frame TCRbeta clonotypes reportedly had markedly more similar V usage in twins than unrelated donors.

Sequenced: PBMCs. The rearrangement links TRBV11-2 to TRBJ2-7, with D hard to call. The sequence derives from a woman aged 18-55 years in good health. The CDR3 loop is CASSFGRGHLYEQYF. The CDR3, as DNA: TGTGCCAGCAGTTTCGGGCGAGGCCATCTCTACGAGCAGTACTTC. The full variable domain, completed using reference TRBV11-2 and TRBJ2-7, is EAGVAQSPRYKIIEKRQSVAFWCNPISGHATLYWYQQILGQGPKLLIQFQNNGVVDDSQLPKDRFSAERLKGVDSTLKIQPAKLEDSAVYLCASSFGRGHLYEQYFGPGTRLTVT.